This TCR beta chain emerged from a study of T cell responses to AZD1222 COVID-19 vaccine. General study findings and limits: All repertoire sampling was performed exclusively after the peak T cell response.

Germline CDR1 and CDR2: SGHVS and FQNEAQ. This CDR3 is 14 amino acids long. V trimming: 4 bases; J trimming: 5 bases; junction bases outside the gene matches: 5. Of note for this clone: Its specificity is not known.

The data were produced by immunoSEQ multiplex PCR, yet TCRdb's version contains in-frame clones alone and is incomplete. Of 90,000 to 100,000 clones listed, around nine tenths are singletons. This material consisted of peripheral blood, taken 28 days after the second AZD1222 dose. J is TRBJ2-7 and V is TRBV7-8, with 10 bases identical to TRBD2. This sequence was found in an adult who received the AZD1222 COVID-19 vaccine. The CDR3 region is CASSSTSGIHEQYF. The CDR3 DNA reads as TGTGCCAGCAGCTCCACTAGCGGGATCCACGAGCAGTACTTC.